The next 2 T cell receptor beta chains were all read from a single sample in a study of T cell responses to AZD1222 COVID-19 vaccine. TCRdb's copy holds only in-frame clones and misses some; the assay was immunoSEQ multiplex PCR. The table has around 120,000 clones, approximately 85% seen once; the top ten hold approximately 5.9%. Sequencing used peripheral blood, obtained on day 0 of AZD1222 vaccination. The source is an adult in good health.

The chain combines TRBV6-2 or TRBV6-3 with TRBJ1-1, with D possibly matching TRBD1 (5 bases). The germline V gene encodes CDR1 MNHEY and CDR2 SVGEGT. Trimming shortened V by 5 bases and J by 6 bases, and 19 bases separated the two germline ends. The CDR3 runs 15 residues. DNA for the CDR3: TGTGCCAGCAGTCGCCCGGGACGAATGGGGGCTGAAGCTTTCTTT. This sequence encodes CASSRPGRMGAEAFF.

A word on this clone: Other DNA sequences in this sample translate to the same CDR3. The CDR3 reads CASSLGRNTEAFF. Here the CDR3 DNA reads TGTGCCAGCAGCTTAGGCAGGAACACTGAAGCTTTCTTT. The gene calls are TRBV7-2 and TRBJ1-1, with D hard to call. Deletions cut 1 base from V and 1 base from J, with 4 bases between. The germline V gene encodes CDR1 SGHTA and CDR2 FQGNSA. The CDR3 contains 13 residues.